This is a list of T cell receptor beta chains from one sample in a study of cytomegalovirus exposure and HLA in healthy donors. Sequencing used immunoSEQ multiplex PCR; TCRdb keeps in-frame clones, though not all of them. The data show about 80,000 clones, with roughly 65% seen just once and 4% to 4.5% held by the top ten. Sequences were obtained from PBMCs. These receptors were obtained from a male donor in good health and CMV-seropositive. Both conserved end residues are part of each CDR3. A D gene is named only where the DNA matches it firmly. Clone size is stated in some rows and not others, as once, few, many or a class when expanded.

j_gene,abundance,d_gene,v_gene,CDR3nt,CDR3aa
TRBJ2-3,-,TRBD2,TRBV27,TGTGCCAGCAGTTTGGGCGGGGGGCCCCCAGATACGCAGTATTTT,CASSLGGGPPDTQYF
TRBJ2-2,-,TRBD1,TRBV19,TGTGCCAGTAGTTCCTGGGACAGGGGAGGGGCCGGGGAGCTGTTTTTT,CASSSWDRGGAGELFF
TRBJ1-5,-,TRBD1,TRBV6-1,TGTGCCAGCAACGGACAGGGGGCACAGCCCCAGCATTTT,CASNGQGAQPQHF
TRBJ1-5,-,-,TRBV5-1,TGCGCCAGCAGCCCTACGACAGGCCTCAATCAGCCCCAGCATTTT,CASSPTTGLNQPQHF
TRBJ1-5,-,TRBD1,TRBV15,TGTGCCACCAGTCGACAGGGAGGCCAGCCCCAGCATTTT,CATSRQGGQPQHF
TRBJ2-5,-,-,TRBV7-6,TGTGCCAGCAGCCCCCCTAGTCAGGAGACCCAGTACTTC,CASSPPSQETQYF
TRBJ2-1,-,TRBD2,TRBV18,TGTGCCAGCTCACCGGGACTAGCGAGCTACAATGAGCAGTTCTTC,CASSPGLASYNEQFF
TRBJ2-2,-,-,TRBV15,TGTGCCACCAGCAGAGATAGAGGCTCCGGGGAGCTGTTTTTT,CATSRDRGSGELFF
TRBJ2-5,-,-,TRBV25-1,TGTGCCAGCAGTGAACCCTACAGGGAAGAGACCCAGTACTTC,CASSEPYREETQYF
TRBJ1-6,-,TRBD1,TRBV6-1,TGTGCCAGCAGTGGCCATTGGGACAGGGATTCACCCCTCCACTTT,CASSGHWDRDSPLHF
TRBJ2-7,-,TRBD1,TRBV7-2,TGTGCCAGCAGCTTAGCAGGGACAGGGGGTACACCCCGGGAGCAGTACTTC,CASSLAGTGGTPREQYF
TRBJ1-1,-,-,TRBV11-2,TGTGCCAGCAGCTCTTTTGGGGCGGTGAACACTGAAGCTTTCTTT,CASSSFGAVNTEAFF
TRBJ1-5,-,-,TRBV6-6,TGTGCCAGCAGCCCACAGAGCCATAGCAATCAGCCCCAGCATTTT,CASSPQSHSNQPQHF
TRBJ2-1,once,-,TRBV20-1,TGCAGTGCGCTAGGAGACAATGAGCAGTTCTTC,CSALGDNEQFF
TRBJ2-1,-,-,TRBV18,TGTGCCAGCTCACCACGTCGGTCTAGCGTTGATCCCTACAATGAGCAGTTCTTC,CASSPRRSSVDPYNEQFF
TRBJ2-7,-,TRBD1,TRBV6-5,TGTGCCAGCAGTTTGACAGGGGGCAGGAACGAGCAGTACTTC,CASSLTGGRNEQYF
TRBJ1-1,once,-,TRBV29-1,TGCAGCGTTGTGCCACAGCTTGGGGCTTTCTTT,CSVVPQLGAFF
TRBJ2-7,-,-,TRBV28,TGTGCCAGCAGTACCCATCCCCAGGGGGGCGAGCAGTACTTC,CASSTHPQGGEQYF
TRBJ2-6,-,-,TRBV5-4,TGTGCCAGCAGCATGGGACACTTCTCTGGGGCCAACGTCCTGACTTTC,CASSMGHFSGANVLTF
TRBJ2-1,-,TRBD1,TRBV4-1,TGCGCCAGCAGCCAAGTCGACAGGGAGAATGAGCAGTTCTTC,CASSQVDRENEQFF
TRBJ2-1,-,TRBD2,TRBV6-4,TGTGCCAGCAGCGTCCTAGCGGGGGAGGGGCAGTTCTTC,CASSVLAGEGQFF
TRBJ2-7,-,-,TRBV6-5,TGTGCCAGCAGTCCAGGGGAGACCTCCTACGAGCAGTACTTC,CASSPGETSYEQYF
TRBJ1-6,few,-,TRBV7-8,TGTGCCAGCAGCTTGCTCGGGTCTCGGGATTCACCCCTCCACTTT,CASSLLGSRDSPLHF
TRBJ2-7,-,-,TRBV18,TGTGCCAGCTCGGATACACAGGGAAGGTACGAGCAGTACTTC,CASSDTQGRYEQYF
TRBJ2-7,-,TRBD1,TRBV7-6,TGTGCCAGCAGCTCCGGCGACAGGGGGGCCTACGAGCAGTACTTC,CASSSGDRGAYEQYF
TRBJ1-2,-,-,TRBV19,TGTGCCAGTAGTATACAGGGGATATCCAACTATGGCTACACCTTC,CASSIQGISNYGYTF
TRBJ1-5,-,TRBD1,TRBV30,TGTGCCTGGAGTGGCACAGGGGATCAGCCCCAGCATTTT,CAWSGTGDQPQHF
TRBJ2-5,-,-,TRBV5-1,TGCGCCAGCAGCTTGAGGAGCCAAGAGACCCAGTACTTC,CASSLRSQETQYF
TRBJ2-5,few,-,TRBV2,TGTGCCAGCAGTGTTTTCGGTTCCCCGGGGCAAGAGACCCAGTACTTC,CASSVFGSPGQETQYF
TRBJ2-3,-,TRBD2,TRBV15,TGTGCCACCAGCAGAGTTGGCGGGAGATCAGATACGCAGTATTTT,CATSRVGGRSDTQYF
TRBJ1-1,-,-,TRBV20-1,TGCAGTGCCCAGGGAGCTTTCTTT,CSAQGAFF
TRBJ2-1,few,TRBD1,TRBV4-1,TGCGCCAGCAGCCCCGGACAGGGGGCGTATGAGCAGTTCTTC,CASSPGQGAYEQFF
TRBJ2-1,-,TRBD1,TRBV27,TGTGCCAGCAGTTTATCTACGGGACAGTACAATGAGCAGTTCTTC,CASSLSTGQYNEQFF
TRBJ1-5,few,-,TRBV30,TGTGCCTGGAGTGGGGGAGGGGCCGCGATAAATCAGCCCCAGCATTTT,CAWSGGGAAINQPQHF
TRBJ2-2,-,TRBD2,TRBV11-3,TGTGCCAGCAGCTTCGGCGGGAGGGCAGGTGGGGAGCTGTTTTTT,CASSFGGRAGGELFF
TRBJ2-1,-,-,TRBV4-1,TGCGCCAGCAGCCATGACAGGTTTGGCAATGAGCAGTTCTTC,CASSHDRFGNEQFF
TRBJ2-7,few,TRBD2,TRBV27,TGTGCCAGCAGCCTTAGCGGGGGCTTCTCCTACGAGCAGTACTTC,CASSLSGGFSYEQYF
TRBJ2-3,-,TRBD1,TRBV13,TGTGCCAGCAGCCCACTCGGGACAGGGAATACTTACACAGATACGCAGTATTTT,CASSPLGTGNTYTDTQYF